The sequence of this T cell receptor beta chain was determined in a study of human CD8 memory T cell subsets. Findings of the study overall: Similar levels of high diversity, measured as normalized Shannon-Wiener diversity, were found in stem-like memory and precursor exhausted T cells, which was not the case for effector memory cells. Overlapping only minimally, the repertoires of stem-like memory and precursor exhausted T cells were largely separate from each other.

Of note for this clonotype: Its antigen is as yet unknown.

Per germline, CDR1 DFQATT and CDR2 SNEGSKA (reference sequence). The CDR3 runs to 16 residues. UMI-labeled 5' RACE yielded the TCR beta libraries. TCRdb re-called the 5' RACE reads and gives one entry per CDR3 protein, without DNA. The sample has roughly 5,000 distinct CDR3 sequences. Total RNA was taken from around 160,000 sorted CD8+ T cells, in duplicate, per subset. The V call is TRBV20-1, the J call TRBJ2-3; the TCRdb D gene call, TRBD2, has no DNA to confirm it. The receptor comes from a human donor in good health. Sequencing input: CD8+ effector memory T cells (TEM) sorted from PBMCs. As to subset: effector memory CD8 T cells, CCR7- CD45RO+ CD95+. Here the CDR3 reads CSAGLAGSVGTDTQYF.